What follows describes a single TCR beta chain. This CDR3 is 18 amino acids long. Germline lookup yields CDR1 SGHVS and CDR2 FQNEAQ. With 0 bases removed from V and 0 bases from J, the gap between germline ends came to 17 bases. The method was immunoSEQ multiplex PCR; TCRdb's version includes in-frame clones alone and lacks a portion of them. The sample records roughly 300,000 clones, 92% being singletons. This record belongs to a study of blood T cell repertoires in COVID-19. Specimen: PBMCs or T cells enriched from blood (not recorded which). The origin of this receptor is a young woman who had recovered from COVID-19. This chain uses TRBV7-8 with TRBJ1-1; D is unresolved. CDR3 in DNA: TGTGCCAGCAGCTTAGCCCACAGAGGGAGGTACATGAACACTGAAGCTTTCTTT. It specifies CASSLAHRGRYMNTEAFF.